Following are 27 T cell receptor beta chains from one sample sequenced in a study of radiotherapy plus CTLA-4 blockade in lung cancer. Repertoires were generated with immunoSEQ multiplex PCR, while TCRdb's copy carries only in-frame clones and drops some. The profile covers under 70,000 clones, with roughly 80% appearing a single time and 4.4% taken by the ten largest. Sequences were derived from peripheral blood, sampled from a patient treated with radiotherapy plus ipilimumab. These receptors were taken from a human donor with non-small cell lung cancer who had a complete response to radiotherapy plus ipilimumab.

The CDR3 loop is CASSRLPWEGNEQFF. The CDR3 DNA sequence: TGTGCCAGCAGCCGACTGCCTTGGGAGGGAAATGAGCAGTTCTTC. The chain is built from TRBV6-1 and TRBJ2-1; 7 nucleotides match TRBD2. V gave up 6 bases and J gave up 7 bases; unmatched junction bases: 12. Germline V CDR1 and CDR2: MNHNS, SASEGT. The CDR3 loop spans 15 amino acids.

This chain uses TRBV6-1 with TRBJ2-7, with D maybe TRBD1 (6 bases). Deletions cut 4 bases from V and 12 bases from J, with 16 bases between. This CDR3 spans 12 amino acids. Germline V lookup: CDR1 MNHNS, CDR2 SASEGT. The CDR3 reads CASSVTGVGLYV. Here the CDR3 DNA reads TGTGCCAGCAGTGTGACAGGAGTGGGGCTGTACGTC.

This sequence joins TRBV19 and TRBJ2-1, with D possibly TRBD2 on 6 matching bases. CDR1 is LNHDA and CDR2 is SQIVND in the germline V gene (reference sequence). The V gene lost 5 bases and the J gene lost 5 bases, with 19 bases spanning the gap. The CDR3 spans 16 residues. CDR3 amino acids: CASSPSGRRGHNEQFF. Here the CDR3 DNA reads TGTGCCAGTAGTCCCTCAGGGAGGAGGGGACACAATGAGCAGTTCTTC.

This clone was seen a few times. The genes are TRBV5-4 and TRBJ1-4, with 7 bases that match TRBD1. From germline, CDR1 is SGHNT and CDR2 YYREEE (reference sequence). The CDR3 totals 14 residues. Trimming at V came to 3 bases and at J to 3 bases, leaving 2 bases not matched to a gene. CDR3 residues: CASSSQGANEKLFF. The CDR3 DNA reads TGTGCCAGCAGCTCGCAGGGGGCTAATGAAAAACTGTTTTTT.

This clone was recorded a few times. The chain carries TRBV6-1 and TRBJ1-4, with D possibly being TRBD1 (6 bases). The CDR3 loop spans 13 amino acids. CDR1 and CDR2 (germline): MNHNS, SASEGT. Trimming removed 7 bases at V and 5 bases at J, with 11 bases between. The CDR3 region is CASMFRGNEKLFF. The CDR3 bases are TGTGCCAGCATGTTTAGGGGGAATGAAAAACTGTTTTTT.

This clone has more than one count but fewer than ten. The V call is TRBV19, the J call TRBJ1-6; maybe TRBD1 (5 bases). CDR3 length: 14 residues. Deletions cut 6 bases from V and 8 bases from J, with 14 bases between. Germline V gene lookup returns CDR1 LNHDA and CDR2 SQIVND (reference sequence). CDR3 nucleotide sequence: TGTGCCAGTAGGGAGAGGGGAGTGGATTCACCCCTCCACTTT. Its translation: CASRERGVDSPLHF. The full variable domain, in which reference TRBV19 and TRBJ1-6 provide the parts outside the CDR3, is DGGITQSPKYLFRKEGQNVTLSCEQNLNHDAMYWYRQDPGQGLRLIYYSQIVNDFQKGDIAEGYSVSREKKESFPLTVTSAQKNPTAFYLCASRERGVDSPLHFGNGTRLTVT.

V usage is TRBV19 and J usage is TRBJ2-3, with D perhaps matching TRBD2 (6 bases). CDR3 length equals 13 residues. V lost 5 bases, J lost 3 bases, and 9 bases lay in between. The germline gives CDR1 LNHDA, CDR2 SQIVND (reference sequence). This chain's CDR3 is CASSWSGTDTQYF. For the CDR3, the DNA is TGTGCCAGTAGTTGGAGCGGGACAGATACGCAGTATTTT.

The rearrangement uses TRBV29-1 and TRBJ1-1, with D maybe TRBD1 (5 bases). There are 12 residues in the CDR3. V was cut by 7 bases and J by 5 bases, with 14 bases left in between. Germline lookup yields CDR1 SQVTM and CDR2 ANQGSEA. This chain's CDR3 is CSAKTVWTEAFF. As DNA, the CDR3 is TGCAGCGCTAAGACAGTTTGGACTGAAGCTTTCTTT.

This clone was picked up a small number of times. The chain combines TRBV20-1 with TRBJ1-1, with no clear D. Germline CDR1 DFQATT, CDR2 SNEGSKA (reference sequence). Between the trimmed V and J ends, which lost 2 bases and 6 bases, there was a span of 7 bases. This CDR3 is 11 amino acids long. This CDR3 reads CSARFYPEAFF. CDR3 DNA: TGCAGTGCTAGATTCTATCCTGAAGCTTTCTTT.

This clone has just a few counts. This chain connects TRBV18 to TRBJ2-7; tentatively, D is TRBD2 (5 bases). V lost 6 bases, J lost 6 bases, and 21 bases lay in between. The CDR3 spans 15 residues. CDR1 is KGHSH and CDR2 is LQKENI in the germline V gene. CDR3 in DNA: TGTGCCAGCTCCCTCCTTGAAGGTGGCGCGGGCGAGCAGTACGTC. This codes for CASSLLEGGAGEQYV.

The chain uses TRBV6-6 and TRBJ2-1; 9 bases map to TRBD1. J was trimmed by 0 bases and V by 8 bases; bases with no gene match: 8. CDR1 and CDR2 (germline): MNHNY, SVGAGI (reference sequence). This CDR3 spans 16 amino acids. The CDR3 region is CASDDRGGLSYNEQFF. In DNA form, the CDR3 reads TGTGCCAGCGACGACAGGGGGGGACTCTCCTACAATGAGCAGTTCTTC.

The rearrangement joins TRBV19 to TRBJ2-3, with D perhaps matching TRBD1 (5 bases). The CDR3 covers 14 residues. Germline V gene sequence: CDR1 LNHDA, CDR2 SQIVND (reference sequence). V was pared by 6 bases and J by 9 bases, with 19 bases between. CDR3 region: CASRSRTGHTTQYF. The CDR3, as DNA: TGTGCCAGTAGGTCTCGGACCGGACATACCACGCAGTATTTT. The complete variable domain, with remaining parts taken from reference TRBV19 and TRBJ2-3, reads DGGITQSPKYLFRKEGQNVTLSCEQNLNHDAMYWYRQDPGQGLRLIYYSQIVNDFQKGDIAEGYSVSREKKESFPLTVTSAQKNPTAFYLCASRSRTGHTTQYFGPGTRLTVL.

This clone was seen just once. The chain links TRBV15 to TRBJ2-1; D may match TRBD1 or TRBD2 (5 bases each). Germline CDR1 is LNHNV and CDR2 is YYDKDF (reference sequence). V was shortened by 5 bases and J by 5 bases, with 19 bases between the two germline ends. This CDR3 has 16 amino acids. CDR3 nucleotides: TGTGCCACCAGCCCTCTACCGGGACCCCCAAACAATGAGCAGTTCTTC. This codes for CATSPLPGPPNNEQFF.

The V call is TRBV7-8, the J call TRBJ1-4; 9 bases line up with TRBD1. With V trimmed by 7 bases and J by 7 bases, 7 bases remained unmatched. CDR1 and CDR2 (germline): SGHVS, FQNEAQ. The length of the CDR3 is 14 residues. CDR3 sequence (DNA): TGTGCCAGCACCACCGACAGGGGGTTTGAAAAACTGTTTTTT. This translates into CASTTDRGFEKLFF.

Concerning this clone: A read error may account for a junction end that differs from germline. The chain is built from TRBV19 and TRBJ2-5; D may be TRBD2 (7 bases). The CDR3 consists of 15 residues. Germline CDR1 LNHDA, CDR2 SQIVND (reference sequence). CDR3 DNA sequence: TGTGCCAGTAGTACTCAAAGGGGGGGCGTCGGCGAGCAGCACTTC. Amino acid sequence: CASSTQRGGVGEQHF.

The rearrangement links TRBV30 to TRBJ1-2, with 7 bases identical to TRBD1. The CDR3 covers 13 residues. Germline V gives CDR1 GTSNPN, CDR2 SVGIG (reference sequence). The trim removed 0 bases at V and 6 bases at J, leaving 4 bases unmatched. The CDR3 reads CAWSVKGAHGYTF. In DNA, the CDR3 is TGTGCCTGGAGTGTAAAGGGGGCGCATGGCTACACCTTC.

The rearrangement joins TRBV2 to TRBJ1-1; D is perhaps TRBD1 (6 bases). Germline CDR1 is SNHLY and CDR2 is FYNNEI. V lost 9 bases and J 0 bases, leaving 11 bases between the germline ends. The CDR3 runs to 13 residues. CDR3 DNA: TGTGCCAGTGTGGACAGCCTGAACACTGAAGCTTTCTTT. The encoded protein is CASVDSLNTEAFF.

V usage is TRBV5-1 and J usage is TRBJ1-1, with D uncertain. CDR3 length: 14 residues. Trimming stripped 0 bases from V and 10 bases from J, with 16 bases between. Per the germline V gene, CDR1 is SGHRS and CDR2 is YFSETQ. The CDR3 DNA reads TGCGCCAGCAGCTTGGCTGGAGGTTATAAGGTAGCTTTCTTT. Residues: CASSLAGGYKVAFF.

The gene calls are TRBV27 and TRBJ1-1, with a tentative D call TRBD1 (5 bases). This CDR3 region has 13 residues. The ends were cut back, 6 bases at V and 5 bases at J, with 13 bases in the middle. CDR1 MNHEY and CDR2 SMNVEV come from the germline V gene (reference sequence). The CDR3 is CASRFQGGTEAFF. CDR3 nucleotides: TGTGCCAGCAGATTTCAGGGTGGAACTGAAGCTTTCTTT.

The chain uses TRBV4-3 and TRBJ1-6; a weak D match, TRBD1 (5 bases). V lost 3 bases to trimming and J lost 7 bases, with 16 bases between them. Per the germline V gene, CDR1 is LGHNA and CDR2 is YSLEER. The CDR3 sequence is 16 residues long. The CDR3 DNA sequence: TGCGCCAGCAGCCAGGGGGGGGGTTTTGGGAATTCACCCCTCCACTTT. Protein: CASSQGGGFGNSPLHF.

The sample holds one count of this clone. The J gene is TRBJ1-2, the V gene TRBV5-5; 9 bases are a match to TRBD1. In germline, CDR1 is SGHKS, CDR2 YYEKEE (reference sequence). V lost 6 bases to trimming and J lost 8 bases; unmatched junction nucleotides: 8. The CDR3 sequence is 13 residues long. DNA for the CDR3: TGTGCCAGCAACCTACAGGGGGCGCTGGGCTACACCTTC. This encodes CASNLQGALGYTF.

The rearrangement uses TRBV10-3 and TRBJ2-1; D might be TRBD2 (5 bases). Trimming shortened V by 0 bases and J by 2 bases, and 23 bases separated the two germline ends. Per the germline V gene, CDR1 is ENHRY and CDR2 is SYGVKD. The CDR3 loop spans 20 amino acids. The CDR3 sequence: CAISESSRKGGATAYNEQFF. Written as DNA, the CDR3 is TGTGCCATCAGTGAGTCCTCCCGCAAAGGAGGTGCTACTGCCTACAATGAGCAGTTCTTC.

The chain links TRBV6-6 to TRBJ2-3, with 12 bases matching TRBD2. The CDR3 has 15 residues. The germline V gene has CDR1 MNHNY and CDR2 SVGAGI (reference sequence). Trimming cost V 7 bases and J 6 bases; bases outside gene matches: 8. The CDR3 sequence is CASTVTSGSRDTQYF. The CDR3 region has the DNA TGTGCCAGCACTGTGACTAGCGGGAGTAGGGATACGCAGTATTTT.

This rearrangement joins TRBV5-4 to TRBJ2-5, with 9 bases fitting TRBD1. Per germline, CDR1 SGHNT and CDR2 YYREEE (reference sequence). The CDR3 spans 16 residues. V shed 5 bases, J shed 0 bases, and the junction held 8 bases outside the gene matches. The CDR3 nucleotides read TGTGCCAGCAGTTTTCCGGGACAGGGTAACCAAGAGACCCAGTACTTC. Its protein product is CASSFPGQGNQETQYF.

The chain is built from TRBV19 and TRBJ1-2; the match to TRBD1 covers 8 bases. The V segment lost 9 bases and the J segment 10 bases; nucleotides outside the gene matches: 13. This CDR3 has 13 residues. The germline V gene has CDR1 LNHDA and CDR2 SQIVND (reference sequence). CDR3 loop: CASTPDRGKNYTF. The CDR3 nucleotides read TGTGCCAGCACGCCCGACAGGGGTAAGAACTACACCTTC.

J is TRBJ2-7 and V is TRBV5-5; a possible D gene is TRBD1 (6 bases). From germline, CDR1 is SGHKS and CDR2 YYEKEE (reference sequence). V was shortened by 4 bases and J by 1 base, with 15 bases between the two germline ends. The CDR3 runs 15 residues. The CDR3 loop is CASSLRGSWSYEQYF. The DNA of the CDR3 is TGTGCCAGCAGCCTCAGGGGTAGTTGGTCCTACGAGCAGTACTTC. The entire variable domain, with the rest obtained from reference TRBV5-5 and TRBJ2-7, is as follows: DAGVTQSPTHLIKTRGQQVTLRCSPISGHKSVSWYQQVLGQGPQFIFQYYEKEERGRGNFPDRFSARQFPNYSSELNVNALLLGDSALYLCASSLRGSWSYEQYFGPGTRLTVT.

The gene calls are TRBV14 and TRBJ2-2; D unresolved. The germline CDR1 and CDR2 sequences are SGHDN and FVKESK. CDR3 length: 14 residues. V was clipped by 1 base and J by 4 bases, with 7 bases between them. The CDR3 DNA is TGTGCCAGCAGCCAAGCGAGCCCCACCGGGGAGCTGTTTTTT. It is translated as CASSQASPTGELFF.